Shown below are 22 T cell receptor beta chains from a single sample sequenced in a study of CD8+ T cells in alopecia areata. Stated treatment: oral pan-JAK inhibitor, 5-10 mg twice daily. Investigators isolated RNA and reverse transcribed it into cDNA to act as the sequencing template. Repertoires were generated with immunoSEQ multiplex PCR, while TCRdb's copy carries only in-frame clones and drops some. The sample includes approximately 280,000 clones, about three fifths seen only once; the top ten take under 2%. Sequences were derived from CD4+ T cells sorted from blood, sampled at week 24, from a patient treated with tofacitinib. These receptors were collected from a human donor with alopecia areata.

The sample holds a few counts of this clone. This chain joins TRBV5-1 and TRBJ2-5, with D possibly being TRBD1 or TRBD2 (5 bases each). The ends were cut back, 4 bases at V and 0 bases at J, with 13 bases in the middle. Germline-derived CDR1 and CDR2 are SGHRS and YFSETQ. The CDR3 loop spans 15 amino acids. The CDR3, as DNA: TGCGCCAGCAGCCCCGGGTGGGGGAACCAAGAGACCCAGTACTTC. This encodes CASSPGWGNQETQYF.

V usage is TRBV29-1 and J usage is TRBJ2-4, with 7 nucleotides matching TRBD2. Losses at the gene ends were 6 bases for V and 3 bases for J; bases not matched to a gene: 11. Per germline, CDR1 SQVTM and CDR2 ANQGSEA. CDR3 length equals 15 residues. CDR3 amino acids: CSVHQGRVFKNIQYF. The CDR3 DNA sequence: TGCAGCGTGCACCAAGGGAGGGTATTCAAAAACATTCAGTACTTC.

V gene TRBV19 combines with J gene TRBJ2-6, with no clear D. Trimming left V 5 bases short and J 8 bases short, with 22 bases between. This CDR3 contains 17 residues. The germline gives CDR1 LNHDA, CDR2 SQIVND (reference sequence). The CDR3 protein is CASSLYSLGRSSNVLTF. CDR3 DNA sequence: TGTGCCAGTAGTCTCTATTCTCTGGGCCGGTCTTCCAACGTCCTGACTTTC. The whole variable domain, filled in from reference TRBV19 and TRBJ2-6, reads DGGITQSPKYLFRKEGQNVTLSCEQNLNHDAMYWYRQDPGQGLRLIYYSQIVNDFQKGDIAEGYSVSREKKESFPLTVTSAQKNPTAFYLCASSLYSLGRSSNVLTFGAGSRLTVL.

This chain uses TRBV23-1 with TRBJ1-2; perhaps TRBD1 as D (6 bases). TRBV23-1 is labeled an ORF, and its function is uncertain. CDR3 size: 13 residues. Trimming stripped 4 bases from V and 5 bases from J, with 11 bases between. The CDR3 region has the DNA TGCGCCAGCAGTCGGACAGATCGATATGGCTACACCTTC. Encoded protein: CASSRTDRYGYTF.

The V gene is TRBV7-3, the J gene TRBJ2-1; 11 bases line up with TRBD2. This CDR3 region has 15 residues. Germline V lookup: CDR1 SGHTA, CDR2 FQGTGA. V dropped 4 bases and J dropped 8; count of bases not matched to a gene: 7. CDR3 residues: CASSYSGGAPHEQFF. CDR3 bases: TGTGCCAGCAGCTATAGCGGGGGGGCCCCTCATGAGCAGTTCTTC.

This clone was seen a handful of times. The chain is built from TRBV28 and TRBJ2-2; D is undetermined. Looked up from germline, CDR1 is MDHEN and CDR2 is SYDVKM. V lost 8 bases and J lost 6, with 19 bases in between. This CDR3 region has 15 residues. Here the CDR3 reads CASRLLNLRSGELFF. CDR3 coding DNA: TGTGCCAGCCGTCTCCTGAACCTAAGGTCCGGGGAGCTGTTTTTT. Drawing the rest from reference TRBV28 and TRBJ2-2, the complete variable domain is DVKVTQSSRYLVKRTGEKVFLECVQDMDHENMFWYRQDPGLGLRLIYFSYDVKMKEKGDIPEGYSVSREKKERFSLILESASTNQTSMYLCASRLLNLRSGELFFGEGSRLTVL.

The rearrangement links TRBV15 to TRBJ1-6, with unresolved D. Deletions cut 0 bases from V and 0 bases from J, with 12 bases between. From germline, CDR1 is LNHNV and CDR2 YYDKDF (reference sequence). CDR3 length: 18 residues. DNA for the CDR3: TGTGCCACCAGCAGAGATCGCCCTGGGAGCTCCTATAATTCACCCCTCCACTTT. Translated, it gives CATSRDRPGSSYNSPLHF.

DNA of the CDR3: TGCGCCAGCAGCCACAAGGTCTGTATCAGGCTAGCGGGGGAATACGAGCAGTACTTC. It translates to CASSHKVCIRLAGEYEQYF. The chain couples TRBV4-3 to TRBJ2-7, with 10 bases aligning to TRBD2. The J segment lost 4 bases and the V segment lost 3 bases, leaving 18 bases of the junction unmatched. In germline, CDR1 is LGHNA, CDR2 YSLEER. This CDR3 spans 19 amino acids.

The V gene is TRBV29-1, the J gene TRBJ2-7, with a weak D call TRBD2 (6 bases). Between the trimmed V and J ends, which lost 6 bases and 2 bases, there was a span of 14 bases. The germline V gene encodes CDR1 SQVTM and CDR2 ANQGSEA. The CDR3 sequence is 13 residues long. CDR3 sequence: CSVRGTVTYEQYF. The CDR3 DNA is TGCAGCGTCCGCGGGACCGTCACCTACGAGCAGTACTTC.

The CDR3 DNA follows: TGTGCCTGGAGTGTGGGTCTCATGAACACTGAAGCTTTCTTT. Protein: CAWSVGLMNTEAFF. The chain is built from TRBV30 and TRBJ1-1; D gene ambiguous. V lost 0 bases, J lost 0 bases, and 8 bases lay in between. Germline V CDR1 and CDR2: GTSNPN, SVGIG (reference sequence). CDR3 length equals 14 residues.

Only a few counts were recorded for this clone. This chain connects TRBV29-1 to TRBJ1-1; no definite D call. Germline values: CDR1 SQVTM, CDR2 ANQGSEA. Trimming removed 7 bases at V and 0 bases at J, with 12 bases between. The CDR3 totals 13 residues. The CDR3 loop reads CSAQDGMNTEAFF. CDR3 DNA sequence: TGCAGCGCCCAGGACGGGATGAACACTGAAGCTTTCTTT.

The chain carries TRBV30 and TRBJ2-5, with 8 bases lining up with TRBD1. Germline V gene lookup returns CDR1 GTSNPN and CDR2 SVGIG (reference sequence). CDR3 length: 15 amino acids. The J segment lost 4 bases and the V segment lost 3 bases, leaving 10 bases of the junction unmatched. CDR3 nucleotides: TGTGCCTGGAGGAGGCGACAGGGGAATGCAGAGACCCAGTACTTC. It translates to CAWRRRQGNAETQYF. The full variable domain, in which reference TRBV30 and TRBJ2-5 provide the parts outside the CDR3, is SQTIHQWPATLVQPVGSPLSLECTVEGTSNPNLYWYRQAAGRGLQLLFYSVGIGQISSEVPQNLSASRPQDRQFILSSKKLLLSDSGFYLCAWRRRQGNAETQYFGPGTRLLVL.

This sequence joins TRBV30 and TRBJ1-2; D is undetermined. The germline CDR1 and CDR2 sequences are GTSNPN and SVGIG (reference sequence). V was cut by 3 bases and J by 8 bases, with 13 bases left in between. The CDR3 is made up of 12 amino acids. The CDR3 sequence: CAWSASVGGYTF. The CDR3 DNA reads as TGTGCCTGGAGCGCGTCCGTGGGGGGCTACACCTTC.

The CDR3 DNA reads TGTGCCTGGAGTGGGACCCAAACTCTCAGATACCAAGAGACCCAGTACTTC. This translates into CAWSGTQTLRYQETQYF. This chain connects TRBV30 to TRBJ2-5, with no clear D. This CDR3 is built from 17 residues. V was shortened by 1 base and J by 0 bases, with 18 bases between the two germline ends. Germline CDR1 reads GTSNPN; CDR2 reads SVGIG (reference sequence).

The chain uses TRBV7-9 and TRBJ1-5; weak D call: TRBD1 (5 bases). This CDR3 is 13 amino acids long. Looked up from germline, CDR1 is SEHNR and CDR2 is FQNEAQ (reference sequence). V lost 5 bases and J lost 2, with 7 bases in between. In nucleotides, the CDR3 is TGTGCCAGCAGCAGGGGTGGCAATCAGCCCCAGCATTTT. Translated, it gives CASSRGGNQPQHF.

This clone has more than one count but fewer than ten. The CDR3 is CASRQGYNEKLFF. For the CDR3, the DNA is TGTGCCAGCAGACAGGGATATAATGAAAAACTGTTTTTT. The V and J genes are TRBV2 and TRBJ1-4, with D perhaps TRBD1 (6 bases). CDR1 SNHLY and CDR2 FYNNEI come from the germline V gene. The CDR3 consists of 13 residues. Trimming left V 6 bases short and J 4 bases short, with 9 bases between.

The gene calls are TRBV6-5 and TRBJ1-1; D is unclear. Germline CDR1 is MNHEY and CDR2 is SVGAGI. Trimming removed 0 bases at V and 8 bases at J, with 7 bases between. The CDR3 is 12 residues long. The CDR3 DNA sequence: TGTGCCAGCAGTTACTCGAGAGGCGAAGCTTTCTTT. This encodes CASSYSRGEAFF.

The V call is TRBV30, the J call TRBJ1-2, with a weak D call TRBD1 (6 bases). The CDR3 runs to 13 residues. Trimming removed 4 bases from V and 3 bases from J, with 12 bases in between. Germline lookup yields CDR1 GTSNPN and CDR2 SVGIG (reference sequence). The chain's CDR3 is CAWTAGTHYGYTF. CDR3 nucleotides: TGTGCCTGGACTGCCGGGACACACTATGGCTACACCTTC.

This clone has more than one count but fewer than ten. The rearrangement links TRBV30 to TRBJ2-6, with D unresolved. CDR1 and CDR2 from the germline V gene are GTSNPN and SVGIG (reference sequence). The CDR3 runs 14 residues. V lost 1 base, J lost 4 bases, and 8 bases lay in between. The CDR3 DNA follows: TGTGCCTGGAGTGGTTGGCCCGGGGCCAACGTCCTGACTTTC. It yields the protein CAWSGWPGANVLTF.

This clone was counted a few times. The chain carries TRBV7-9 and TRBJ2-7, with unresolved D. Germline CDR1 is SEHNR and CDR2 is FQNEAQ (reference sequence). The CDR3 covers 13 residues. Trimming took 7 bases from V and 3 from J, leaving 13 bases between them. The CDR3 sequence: CASTPRTDYEQYF. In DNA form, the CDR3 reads TGTGCCAGCACCCCTAGGACGGACTACGAGCAGTACTTC.

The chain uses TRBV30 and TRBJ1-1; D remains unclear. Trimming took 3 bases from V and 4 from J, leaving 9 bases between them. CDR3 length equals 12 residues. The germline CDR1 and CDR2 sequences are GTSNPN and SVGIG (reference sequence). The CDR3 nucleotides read TGTGCCTGGAGCCATCGACGCACTGAAGCTTTCTTT. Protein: CAWSHRRTEAFF.

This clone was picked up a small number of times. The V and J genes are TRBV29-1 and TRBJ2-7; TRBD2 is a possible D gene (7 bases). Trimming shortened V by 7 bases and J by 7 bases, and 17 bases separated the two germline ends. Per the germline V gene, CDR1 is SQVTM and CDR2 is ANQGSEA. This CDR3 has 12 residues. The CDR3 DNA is TGCAGCGCTACGGACGGGGGGCGGGAGCAGTACTTC. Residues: CSATDGGREQYF.